These 30 T cell receptor beta chains were all obtained from the same sample, sequenced in a study of Ad26.COV2.S vaccination and SARS-CoV-2 variants (dated by TCRdb to the early 2020s). The method behind the library was the immunoSEQ multiplex PCR assay. TCRdb holds this immuneACCESS table with in-frame rearrangements only. Some clones are missing; in checked studies, unresolved V genes explain under half, and the rest has no known cause. Present in this sample are about 450,000 clones, 85% to 90% of which were seen just once. The ten largest clones take up roughly 2.5% of the sample. The sample's treatment or condition, from its label and the paper: around 19 received Ad26.COV2.S at low or high dose, single or two shots; roughly five received placebo; per-sample allocation not given. For vaccine and placebo recipients, the sequenced repertoires came from samples collected on day 63 after the first injection.

Sequencing used peripheral blood, obtained in a trial of Ad26.COV2.S vaccine versus placebo. These receptors came from a person between 18 and 65 years old who received the Ad26.COV2.S COVID-19 vaccine or a placebo.

The rearrangement links TRBV5-1 to TRBJ2-3; D may match TRBD1 or TRBD2 (5 bases each). Trimming removed 7 bases from V and 3 bases from J, with 15 bases in between. Germline V gene data show CDR1 as SGHRS and CDR2 as YFSETQ. There are 14 residues in the CDR3. DNA of the CDR3: TGCGCCAGCGGCACCGGGGCACTTACAGATACGCAGTATTTT. It is translated as CASGTGALTDTQYF.

The chain joins TRBV9 to TRBJ2-5; 13 bases align to TRBD2. The CDR3 is made up of 16 amino acids. Germline V gene lookup returns CDR1 SGDLS and CDR2 YYNGEE. V lost 0 bases, J lost 4 bases, and 3 bases stayed unmatched. The CDR3 here is CASSVGLAGGVETQYF. The CDR3 nucleotides read TGTGCCAGCAGCGTAGGACTAGCGGGAGGTGTAGAGACCCAGTACTTC.

The CDR3 here is CATSDPRTGGSGYTF. The CDR3 nucleotides are TGTGCCACCAGTGATCCGAGAACAGGGGGCAGTGGCTACACCTTC. The rearrangement uses TRBV24-1 and TRBJ1-2; 9 bases are a match to TRBD1. This CDR3 is built from 15 residues. V trimming: 3 bases; J trimming: 7 bases; junction bases outside the gene matches: 8. The germline CDR1 and CDR2 sequences are KGHDR and SFDVKD.

This sequence joins TRBV6-2 or TRBV6-3 and TRBJ2-1; TRBD1 might be the D (5 bases). V dropped 5 bases and J dropped 5 bases, with 16 bases sitting between them. Germline values: CDR1 MNHEY, CDR2 SVGEGT. The CDR3 consists of 15 residues. The CDR3 nucleotides read TGTGCCAGCAGTCACAGGTTCTCCGGAGACAATGAGCAGTTCTTC. It encodes CASSHRFSGDNEQFF.

This clone was recorded only once. The chain joins TRBV19 to TRBJ1-1; D gene uncertain. This CDR3 comprises 13 residues. V dropped 2 bases and J dropped 7 bases, with 11 bases sitting between them. Per the germline V gene, CDR1 is LNHDA and CDR2 is SQIVND (reference sequence). CDR3 amino acids: CASSISEGNEAFF. CDR3 nucleotides: TGTGCCAGTAGTATAAGTGAAGGCAATGAAGCTTTCTTT.

This chain links TRBV7-2 with TRBJ2-2, with TRBD2 matching over 7 bases. CDR3 length equals 17 residues. The junction had 9 bases not matched to a gene; V was cut back by 1 base and J by 4 bases. CDR1 SGHTA and CDR2 FQGNSA come from the germline V gene. CDR3 sequence (DNA): TGTGCCAGCAGCTTAGTTTTCCGGGCGGGAGTCACCGGGGAGCTGTTTTTT. Amino acids: CASSLVFRAGVTGELFF. The full variable domain, completed using reference TRBV7-2 and TRBJ2-2, is GAGVSQSPSNKVTEKGKDVELRCDPISGHTALYWYRQSLGQGLEFLIYFQGNSAPDKSGLPSDRFSAERTGGSVSTLTIQRTQQEDSAVYLCASSLVFRAGVTGELFFGEGSRLTVL.

V gene TRBV5-1 combines with J gene TRBJ1-1; 7 bases align to TRBD1. CDR1 is SGHRS, CDR2 YFSETQ, per germline. V dropped 4 bases and J dropped 4; count of bases not matched to a gene: 13. This CDR3 comprises 16 residues. The CDR3 region is CASSHSTGTLFTEAFF. Written as DNA, the CDR3 is TGCGCCAGCAGCCATTCGACAGGGACCCTATTCACTGAAGCTTTCTTT.

The chain has TRBV4-1 and TRBJ1-6, with D uncertain. This CDR3 region has 16 residues. The V gene's germline CDR1 is MGHRA and CDR2 YSYEKL. Trimming pared 4 bases from V and 6 bases from J, leaving 16 bases between. CDR3 protein: CASSRLTPGFNSPLHF. In DNA form, the CDR3 reads TGCGCCAGCAGCCGGCTTACCCCCGGGTTTAATTCACCCCTCCACTTT.

The CDR3 coding sequence is TGTGCCAGCAGTTGGACAGGGGGACTTGAAGCTTTCTTT. Translated, it gives CASSWTGGLEAFF. The J gene is TRBJ1-1, the V gene TRBV12-3 or TRBV12-4, with TRBD1 matching 10 bases. CDR3 length equals 13 residues. Trimming at V came to 4 bases and at J to 7 bases, leaving 3 bases not matched to a gene.

This clone showed up just once. The V gene is TRBV18, the J gene TRBJ1-2; D not certain. The germline V gene has CDR1 KGHSH and CDR2 LQKENI. CDR3 length equals 15 residues. With 3 bases removed from V and 3 bases from J, the gap between germline ends came to 14 bases. The CDR3 region has the DNA TGTGCCAGCTCACCCGCCTCCGGGATCTACTATGGCTACACCTTC. Translating gives CASSPASGIYYGYTF. The variable domain in full, with the rest retrieved from reference TRBV18 and TRBJ1-2, is NAGVMQNPRHLVRRRGQEARLRCSPMKGHSHVYWYRQLPEEGLKFMVYLQKENIIDESGMPKERFSAEFPKEGPSILRIQQVVRGDSAAYFCASSPASGIYYGYTFGSGTRLTVV.

This clone has only one observation. This sequence joins TRBV24-1 and TRBJ1-4, with D perhaps matching TRBD1 (5 bases). V lost 2 bases to trimming and J lost 6 bases, with 9 bases between them. The CDR3 covers 14 residues. From germline, CDR1 is KGHDR and CDR2 SFDVKD. DNA of the CDR3: TGTGCCACCAGTGATTCCGGGACTTATGAAAAACTGTTTTTT. This gives the protein CATSDSGTYEKLFF.

The CDR3, as DNA: TGCGCCAGCAGCCAAGAGTACGTCGGTGGCTACACCTTC. It encodes CASSQEYVGGYTF. The chain carries TRBV4-1 and TRBJ1-2, with no clear D. Trimming took off 0 bases at V and 7 bases at J, with 9 bases between the two ends. CDR1 is MGHRA and CDR2 is YSYEKL in the germline V gene. The CDR3 has 13 residues.

This clone was seen only once. This sequence joins TRBV5-1 and TRBJ2-2; maybe TRBD2 (5 bases). The ends were cut back, 2 bases at V and 7 bases at J, with 9 bases in the middle. Per the germline V gene, CDR1 is SGHRS and CDR2 is YFSETQ. This CDR3 contains 13 residues. CDR3 sequence (DNA): TGCGCCAGCAGCTTCCGGGAATACGGGGAGCTGTTTTTT. This sequence encodes CASSFREYGELFF.

The rearrangement uses TRBV28 and TRBJ2-7, with 9 positions matching TRBD2. CDR3 length: 16 residues. V shed 3 bases, J shed 6 bases, and the junction held 12 bases outside the gene matches. The germline gives CDR1 MDHEN, CDR2 SYDVKM. CDR3 DNA: TGTGCCAGCAGTTTCTTCAGCGGGAGGTCGCCGGGCGAGCAGTACGTC. Its protein is CASSFFSGRSPGEQYV.

V gene TRBV29-1 combines with J gene TRBJ2-7; weak D call: TRBD1 (6 bases). The CDR3 contains 12 residues. V was cut by 6 bases and J by 5 bases, with 14 bases left in between. Germline V gives CDR1 SQVTM, CDR2 ANQGSEA. DNA of the CDR3: TGCAGCGTCCAGGGCAACAGGGACGAGCAGTACTTC. It encodes CSVQGNRDEQYF.

V gene TRBV4-2 combines with J gene TRBJ1-5; 10 bases match TRBD1. V lost 3 bases, J lost 0 bases, and 2 bases stayed unmatched. The CDR3 contains 16 residues. CDR1 is LGHNA, CDR2 YNFKEQ, per germline. The CDR3: CASSHGTGDSNQPQHF. As DNA, the CDR3 is TGTGCCAGCAGCCACGGGACAGGGGATAGCAATCAGCCCCAGCATTTT.

The chain is built from TRBV18 and TRBJ2-6, with TRBD1 matching 10 bases. The J segment lost 0 bases and the V segment lost 1 base, leaving 21 bases of the junction unmatched. This CDR3 region has 24 residues. Germline assignment: CDR1 KGHSH and CDR2 LQKENI. This CDR3 is CASSPRNWKGQGSRAFSGANVLTF. The CDR3 DNA sequence: TGTGCCAGCTCACCACGTAATTGGAAGGGACAGGGGTCCAGAGCCTTCTCTGGGGCCAACGTCCTGACTTTC.

V usage is TRBV4-2 and J usage is TRBJ2-5; no reliable D call. CDR3 size: 13 residues. Germline CDR1 LGHNA, CDR2 YNFKEQ. Trimming stripped 2 bases from V and 5 bases from J, with 9 bases between. The CDR3 sequence: CASSQRTWETQYF. CDR3 nucleotide sequence: TGTGCCAGCAGCCAACGGACGTGGGAGACCCAGTACTTC.

This clone is a singleton in its sample. V and J are TRBV2 and TRBJ2-1, with 10 bases identical to TRBD2. There are 16 residues in the CDR3. Germline CDR1 is SNHLY and CDR2 is FYNNEI. V gave up 2 bases and J gave up 7 bases; unmatched junction bases: 8. The CDR3 sequence is CASSESYLAGANEQFF. The CDR3 DNA follows: TGTGCCAGCAGTGAAAGCTATCTAGCGGGGGCTAATGAGCAGTTCTTC.

The sample holds one count of this clone. The CDR3 nucleotides are TGTGCCAGCTCGTGGGGACAGCCGAATGGCTACACCTTC. Translated, it gives CASSWGQPNGYTF. This rearrangement joins TRBV18 to TRBJ1-2; TRBD1 matches at 7 bases. Unmatched junction bases numbered 7, after V lost 6 bases and J lost 6 bases. Germline V gene lookup returns CDR1 KGHSH and CDR2 LQKENI. This CDR3 comprises 13 residues.

CDR3: CASSPWSSYNEQFF. The CDR3 bases are TGTGCCAGCAGCCCGTGGAGCTCCTACAATGAGCAGTTCTTC. This chain connects TRBV11-3 to TRBJ2-1; D uncertain. Germline CDR1 and CDR2: SGHNT and YENEEA. Between the trimmed V and J ends, which lost 5 bases and 0 bases, there was a span of 8 bases. The CDR3 has 14 residues. Full variable domain (missing parts from reference TRBV11-3 and TRBJ2-1): EAGVVQSPRYKIIEKKQPVAFWCNPISGHNTLYWYLQNLGQGPELLIRYENEEAVDDSQLPKDRFSAERLKGVDSTLKIQPAELGDSAVYLCASSPWSSYNEQFFGPGTRLTVL.

The V and J genes are TRBV4-3 and TRBJ1-2; TRBD1 matches at 7 bases. CDR1 LGHNA and CDR2 YSLEER come from the germline V gene. The CDR3 runs to 16 residues. J was trimmed by 4 bases and V by 0 bases; bases with no gene match: 8. Here the CDR3 reads CASSQEPPYRGYGYTF. DNA for the CDR3: TGCGCCAGCAGCCAAGAGCCACCCTACAGGGGCTATGGCTACACCTTC.

This clone was picked up one time. The CDR3 DNA reads TGTGCCAGTAGTATCCCCTCCAGCACCGGGGAGCTGTTTTTT. It codes for CASSIPSSTGELFF. The chain employs TRBV19 and TRBJ2-2; D not certain. Trimming removed 3 bases at V and 4 bases at J, with 9 bases between. The CDR3 is 14 residues long. Germline V lookup: CDR1 LNHDA, CDR2 SQIVND (reference sequence).

There are a few counts of this clone. The chain joins TRBV7-3 to TRBJ2-3; D remains unclear. The germline gives CDR1 SGHTA, CDR2 FQGTGA. Deletions cut 0 bases from V and 0 bases from J, with 4 bases between. CDR3 size: 14 residues. The CDR3 DNA is TGTGCCAGCAGCTTAACCACCAGCACAGATACGCAGTATTTT. Its translation: CASSLTTSTDTQYF.

The V and J genes are TRBV3-1 (or the pseudogene TRBV3-2) and TRBJ1-1; 7 bases agree with TRBD1. Germline CDR1 reads LGHDT; CDR2 reads YNNKEL (reference sequence). This CDR3 has 14 residues. Germline trimming cut 3 bases from V and 5 bases from J; bases unmatched to any gene: 6. The CDR3 DNA sequence: TGTGCCAGCAGCCACCGACAGGGTCAGACTGAAGCTTTCTTT. Protein product: CASSHRQGQTEAFF.

This rearrangement joins TRBV4-2 to TRBJ1-6; D is unclear. Trimming pared 0 bases from V and 10 bases from J, leaving 13 bases between. CDR1 is LGHNA, CDR2 YNFKEQ, per germline. The CDR3 loop spans 15 amino acids. Here the CDR3 DNA reads TGTGCCAGCAGCCAAGAACCCGGGCTGGGATCACCCCTCCACTTT. Translating gives CASSQEPGLGSPLHF.

The rearrangement uses TRBV5-8 and TRBJ2-7; 9 bases are a match to TRBD1. Trimming cost V 3 bases and J 2 bases; bases outside gene matches: 6. The germline gives CDR1 SGHTS, CDR2 YDEGEE. This CDR3 comprises 15 residues. The CDR3 sequence: CASSYGQGSAYEQYF. CDR3 DNA: TGTGCCAGCAGCTACGGACAGGGGTCCGCCTACGAGCAGTACTTC.

The V call is TRBV28, the J call TRBJ1-5, with D unresolved. The CDR3 has 12 residues. Germline values: CDR1 MDHEN, CDR2 SYDVKM. V dropped 6 bases and J dropped 7 bases, with 10 bases sitting between them. Here the CDR3 DNA reads TGTGCCAGCAGGCTTCAAAGGCAGCCCCAGCATTTT. Protein: CASRLQRQPQHF.

The chain employs TRBV10-3 and TRBJ2-1; D not certain. The CDR3 runs to 15 residues. Germline CDR1 and CDR2: ENHRY and SYGVKD. Trimming stripped 4 bases from V and 6 bases from J, with 16 bases between. DNA for the CDR3: TGTGCCATCAGTGTCTCTCAAGGGTTACGCAATGAGCAGTTCTTC. Translation: CAISVSQGLRNEQFF.

The sample holds one count of this clone. The V and J genes are TRBV9 and TRBJ2-5; TRBD2 matches at 7 bases. After removal of 0 bases from V and 4 bases from J, the junction contained 6 bases not matched to a gene. The CDR3 extends over 15 amino acids. The germline CDR1 and CDR2 sequences are SGDLS and YYNGEE. The CDR3 nucleotides are TGTGCCAGCAGCGTAGGGGCGGGAGAGGGAGAGACCCAGTACTTC. It specifies CASSVGAGEGETQYF.